The sequence of this T cell receptor beta chain was determined in a study of blood T cell repertoires in COVID-19. At the level of the study: Acute and convalescent COVID-19 samples came from the United States, Italy and Spain. PBMCs, B-cell-depleted T cells, or T cells provided the cDNA or gDNA that made up the material.

Original handling: Reference gene primer amplification in the assay estimated nucleated cell counts. Clones were read by immunoSEQ multiplex PCR, and TCRdb kept only the in-frame ones, dropping some. V and J calls and clone size are those listed in that table; D and trimming were worked out from the DNA. The sample includes roughly 99,000 clones, 70% to 90% of them seen just once. It was during active infection that Seattle patients were enrolled and then longitudinally followed. The receptor was derived from a man aged 50-59 years with COVID-19, enrolled during active disease. Sequencing input: peripheral blood.

The CDR3 region is CASSQDYRDTQYF. The DNA for the CDR3 is TGCGCCAGCAGCCAAGATTATCGTGATACGCAGTATTTT. The chain combines TRBV4-3 with TRBJ2-3; D not certain. V was trimmed by 0 bases and J by 6 bases, leaving 7 bases between them. The CDR3 consists of 13 residues. Germline V lookup: CDR1 LGHNA, CDR2 YSLEER.